This is a list of T cell receptor beta chains from one sample in a study of radiation and T cells in renal cell carcinoma. The protocol was immunoSEQ multiplex PCR, while the TCRdb copy is restricted to in-frame clones and leaves out a portion. The sample includes 87,000 or so clones, approximately 86% of them seen just once. The source was blood, collected from a patient whose treatment included radiotherapy and nephrectomy. All receptors come from a man aged 45-65 years with renal cell carcinoma. Each CDR3 is given with its conserved first and last residue. D genes are given only for firm matches. Rows give clone size only sometimes, using once, few, many, or a class for an expanded clone.

V gene,clone size,D gene,J gene,CDR3 protein,CDR3 DNA
TRBV9,once,TRBD1,TRBJ2-7,CASSVAMTGSYEQYF,TGTGCCAGCAGCGTAGCGATGACAGGGTCGTACGAGCAGTACTTC
TRBV7-2,once,NA,TRBJ1-2,CASSRYQSGYTF,TGTGCCAGCAGCCGATACCAAAGCGGCTACACCTTC
TRBV29-1,NA,NA,TRBJ2-1,CSVTPRGGMGYEQFF,TGCAGCGTGACCCCCCGAGGGGGAATGGGCTATGAGCAGTTCTTC
TRBV28,NA,NA,TRBJ2-7,CASRAGRNEQYF,TGTGCCAGCAGAGCAGGGAGGAACGAGCAGTACTTC
TRBV5-1,NA,TRBD2,TRBJ2-3,CASSTATSGTMGDTQYF,TGCGCCAGCAGCACCGCTACTAGCGGAACCATGGGAGATACGCAGTATTTT
TRBV7-2,NA,NA,TRBJ2-1,CASSFFWPNTYNEQFF,TGTGCCAGCAGCTTCTTTTGGCCCAACACCTACAATGAGCAGTTCTTC
TRBV19,NA,TRBD1,TRBJ2-6,CASRGRGRGANVLTF,TGTGCCAGTAGGGGCAGGGGGCGCGGGGCCAACGTCCTGACTTTC
TRBV19,NA,TRBD2,TRBJ2-7,CASRFSGRNDEQYF,TGTGCCAGTAGATTTAGCGGGAGAAACGACGAGCAGTACTTC
TRBV2,NA,TRBD1,TRBJ1-3,CASSGQGAGGNTIYF,TGTGCCAGCAGTGGTCAGGGGGCAGGTGGAAACACCATATATTTT
TRBV30,NA,TRBD1,TRBJ2-7,CAWTRGQGPFHEQYF,TGTGCCTGGACCCGGGGACAGGGGCCTTTCCACGAGCAGTACTTC
TRBV9,NA,NA,TRBJ2-7,CASSVDGSSYEQYF,TGTGCCAGCAGCGTAGATGGGAGCTCCTACGAGCAGTACTTC
TRBV13,NA,TRBD1,TRBJ2-3,CASSIRQGADTQYF,TGTGCCAGCAGCATCAGACAGGGAGCAGATACGCAGTATTTT
TRBV25-1,NA,NA,TRBJ1-2,CASSPGIYGYTF,TGTGCCTCATCTCCCGGGATTTATGGCTACACCTTC
TRBV4-1,NA,NA,TRBJ2-5,CASSQEGIGTQYF,TGCGCCAGCAGCCAAGAAGGGATAGGGACCCAGTACTTC
TRBV27,NA,TRBD1,TRBJ1-2,CASGETGNSGYTF,TGTGCCAGCGGAGAGACAGGGAACAGTGGCTACACCTTC
TRBV18,NA,NA,TRBJ1-1,CASSLGGARGAEAFF,TGTGCCAGCTCCCTGGGTGGGGCCCGCGGGGCTGAAGCTTTCTTT
TRBV5-6,NA,TRBD1,TRBJ2-2,CASSLGPGGTGELFF,TGTGCCAGCAGCTTGGGGCCAGGGGGCACCGGGGAGCTGTTTTTT
TRBV15,NA,NA,TRBJ2-5,CATSERQLQETQYF,TGTGCCACCAGCGAGCGACAGTTACAAGAGACCCAGTACTTC
TRBV5-5,NA,TRBD1,TRBJ1-6,CASSLGTGVGSPLHF,TGTGCCAGCAGCCTGGGGACAGGGGTGGGTTCACCCCTCCACTTT
TRBV15,NA,NA,TRBJ2-7,CATSRVESSFYEQYF,TGTGCCACCAGCAGAGTAGAGAGCTCGTTCTACGAGCAGTACTTC
TRBV28,NA,NA,TRBJ1-4,CASSLSGATNEKLFF,TGTGCCAGCAGTTTATCAGGGGCAACTAATGAAAAACTGTTTTTT
TRBV1,NA,NA,TRBJ2-1,CTSSPSWASHYNEQFF,TGCACCAGCAGCCCATCGTGGGCTAGCCACTACAATGAGCAGTTCTTC
TRBV7-6,NA,NA,TRBJ2-7,CASSLSASDSYEQYF,TGTGCCAGCAGCTTAAGCGCTAGCGACTCCTACGAGCAGTACTTC
TRBV10-1,NA,NA,TRBJ2-7,CASRAPLQYF,TGCGCCAGCAGGGCCCCCCTGCAGTACTTC
TRBV7-4,NA,NA,TRBJ2-1,CASTSYMPVPNEQFF,TGTGCCAGCACCTCCTACATGCCCGTACCCAATGAGCAGTTCTTC
TRBV2,NA,TRBD1,TRBJ1-1,CASSEEGTVAPEAFF,TGTGCCAGCAGTGAAGAGGGGACAGTAGCCCCTGAAGCTTTCTTT
TRBV5-1,NA,NA,TRBJ2-5,CASGEGPDKQYF,TGCGCCAGCGGCGAGGGGCCTGACAAGCAGTACTTC
TRBV7-8,NA,NA,TRBJ1-3,CASSIARGLLRSGNTIYF,TGTGCCAGCAGCATCGCACGGGGACTTCTACGTTCTGGAAACACCATATATTTT
TRBV7-9,few,NA,TRBJ1-2,CASSLAYQVYGYTF,TGTGCCAGCAGCTTAGCGTACCAGGTCTATGGCTACACCTTC
TRBV7-6,NA,TRBD2,TRBJ2-7,CASSFGLAGGTSEQYF,TGTGCCAGCAGCTTCGGACTAGCGGGAGGTACAAGCGAGCAGTACTTC
TRBV30,NA,NA,TRBJ1-5,CAWSVRGGGQVGQPQHF,TGTGCCTGGAGTGTAAGGGGAGGGGGTCAAGTTGGACAGCCCCAGCATTTT
TRBV6-6,NA,TRBD2,TRBJ2-5,CASRPTSGIKGETQYF,TGTGCCAGCAGGCCGACTAGCGGGATAAAAGGAGAGACCCAGTACTTC
TRBV21-1,NA,NA,TRBJ1-5,CASPTGNNQPQHF,TGTGCCAGCCCGACAGGGAACAATCAGCCCCAGCATTTT
TRBV5-4,NA,TRBD1,TRBJ2-7,CASSAGTGSVGEQYF,TGTGCCAGCAGCGCCGGGACAGGGTCGGTCGGCGAGCAGTACTTC
TRBV7-7,NA,TRBD2,TRBJ2-7,CASSPGTSAFYEQYF,TGTGCTAGCAGCCCGGGGACTAGCGCTTTCTACGAGCAGTACTTC
TRBV28,NA,NA,TRBJ2-1,CASSFMGGNNEQFF,TGTGCCAGCAGTTTTATGGGGGGTAACAATGAGCAGTTCTTC
TRBV2,NA,NA,TRBJ1-1,CASQISGSGTEAFF,TGTGCCAGCCAAATCTCAGGGTCGGGCACTGAAGCTTTCTTT
TRBV4-1,NA,NA,TRBJ1-3,CASSLTLRGGGNTIYF,TGCGCCAGCAGCCTGACGTTGAGGGGCGGTGGAAACACCATATATTTT
TRBV27,NA,TRBD2,TRBJ2-7,CASRLLAGKNEQYF,TGTGCCAGCAGATTGCTAGCGGGAAAAAACGAGCAGTACTTC
TRBV11-2,NA,NA,TRBJ2-7,CASSFTSIYEQYF,TGTGCCAGCAGCTTCACTAGCATCTACGAGCAGTACTTC
TRBV10-1,NA,NA,TRBJ2-5,CASSRTLEETQYF,TGCGCCAGCAGTCGGACATTAGAAGAGACCCAGTACTTC
TRBV6-6,NA,TRBD2,TRBJ2-5,CASSPRVSGGGETQYF,TGTGCCAGCAGCCCACGGGTTAGCGGGGGCGGGGAGACCCAGTACTTC
TRBV5-5,NA,NA,TRBJ1-2,CASSFGINYTF,TGTGCCAGCAGCTTCGGGATTAACTACACCTTC
TRBV4-2,once,TRBD2,TRBJ2-7,CASSQDPAGGPEQYF,TGTGCCAGCAGCCAAGATCCAGCGGGGGGCCCCGAGCAGTACTTC
TRBV4-2,NA,NA,TRBJ2-1,CASSQEPSVSSYNEQFF,TGTGCCAGCAGCCAAGAGCCTAGCGTGAGCTCCTACAATGAGCAGTTCTTC
TRBV7-2,NA,NA,TRBJ2-7,CASSPPGGGRYEQYF,TGTGCCAGCAGCCCACCGGGCGGCGGACGCTACGAGCAGTACTTC
TRBV5-1,NA,NA,TRBJ1-1,CASSLAIGGRTEAFF,TGCGCCAGCAGCTTGGCCATAGGGGGGAGGACTGAAGCTTTCTTT
TRBV5-4,NA,TRBD1,TRBJ2-7,CASSPTGNTYEQYF,TGTGCCAGCAGTCCGACAGGGAACACCTACGAGCAGTACTTC
TRBV29-1,NA,NA,TRBJ2-1,CSANDRTDSYNEQFF,TGCAGCGCGAACGACCGGACGGACTCCTACAATGAGCAGTTCTTC